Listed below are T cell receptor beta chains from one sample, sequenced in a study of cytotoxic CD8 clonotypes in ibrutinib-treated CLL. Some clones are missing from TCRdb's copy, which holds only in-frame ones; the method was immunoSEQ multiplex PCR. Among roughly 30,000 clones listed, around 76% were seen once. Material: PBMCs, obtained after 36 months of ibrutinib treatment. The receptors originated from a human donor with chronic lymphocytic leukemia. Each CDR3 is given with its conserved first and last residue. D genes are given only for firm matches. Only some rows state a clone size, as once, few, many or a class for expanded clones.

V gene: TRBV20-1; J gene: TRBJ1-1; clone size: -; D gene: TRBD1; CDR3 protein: CSAPTGSEAFF; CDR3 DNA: TGCAGTGCCCCGACAGGGAGTGAAGCTTTCTTT
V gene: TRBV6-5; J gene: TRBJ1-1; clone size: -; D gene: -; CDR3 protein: CASSFDRNTEAFF; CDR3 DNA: TGTGCCAGCAGTTTTGACAGGAACACTGAAGCTTTCTTT
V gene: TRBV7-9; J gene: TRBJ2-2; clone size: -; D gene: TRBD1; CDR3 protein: CASSPGQGPAGELFF; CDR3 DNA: TGTGCCAGCAGCCCCGGACAGGGGCCGGCCGGGGAGCTGTTTTTT
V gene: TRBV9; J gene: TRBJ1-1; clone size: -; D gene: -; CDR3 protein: CASSPQWEFGTEAFF; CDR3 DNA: TGTGCCAGCAGCCCCCAGTGGGAGTTTGGTACTGAAGCTTTCTTT
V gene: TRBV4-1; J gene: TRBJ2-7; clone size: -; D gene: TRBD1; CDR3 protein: CASSQGTGWTYEQYF; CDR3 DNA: TGCGCCAGCAGCCAAGGGACAGGGTGGACCTACGAGCAGTACTTC
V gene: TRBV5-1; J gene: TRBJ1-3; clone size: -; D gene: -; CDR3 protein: CASGNENTIYF; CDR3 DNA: TGCGCCAGCGGGAACGAAAACACCATATATTTT
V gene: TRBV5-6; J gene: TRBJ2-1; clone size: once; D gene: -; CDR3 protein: CASRPTGWATSEQFF; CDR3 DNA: TGTGCCAGCAGGCCCACCGGTTGGGCGACGAGTGAGCAGTTCTTC
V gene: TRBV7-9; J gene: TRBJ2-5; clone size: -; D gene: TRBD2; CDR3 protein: CASSLPRTSGGQETQYF; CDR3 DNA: TGTGCCAGCAGCCTCCCCCGGACTAGCGGGGGACAAGAGACCCAGTACTTC
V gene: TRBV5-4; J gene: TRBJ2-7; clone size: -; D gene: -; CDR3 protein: CASSLWAPGYEQYF; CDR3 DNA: TGTGCCAGCAGCTTGTGGGCTCCGGGCTACGAGCAGTACTTC
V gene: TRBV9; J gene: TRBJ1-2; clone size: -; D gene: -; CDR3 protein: CASSVDGPGNGGYGYTF; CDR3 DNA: TGTGCCAGCAGCGTAGATGGGCCCGGGAACGGCGGCTATGGCTACACCTTC
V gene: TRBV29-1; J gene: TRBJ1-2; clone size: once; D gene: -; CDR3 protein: CSVDGGANKGYTF; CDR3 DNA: TGCAGCGTTGATGGAGGGGCGAACAAGGGCTACACCTTC
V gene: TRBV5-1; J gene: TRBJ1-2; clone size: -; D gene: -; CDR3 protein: CASSLGGRPNYGYTF; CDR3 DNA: TGCGCCAGCAGCTTAGGAGGGAGGCCTAACTATGGCTACACCTTC
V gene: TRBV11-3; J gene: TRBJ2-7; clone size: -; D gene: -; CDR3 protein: CASSLGDSYEQYF; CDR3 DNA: TGTGCCAGCAGCTTAGGAGACAGCTACGAGCAGTACTTC
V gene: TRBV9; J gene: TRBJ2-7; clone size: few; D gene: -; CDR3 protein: CASSVAGGYDEQYF; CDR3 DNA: TGTGCCAGCAGCGTAGCAGGAGGGTACGACGAGCAGTACTTC
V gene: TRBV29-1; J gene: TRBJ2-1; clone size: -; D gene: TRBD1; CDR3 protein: CSVDAGTGGHNEQFF; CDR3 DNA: TGCAGCGTTGACGCCGGGACAGGGGGCCACAATGAGCAGTTCTTC
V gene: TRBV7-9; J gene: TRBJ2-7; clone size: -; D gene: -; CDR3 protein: CASATAGRSEQYF; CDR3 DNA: TGTGCCAGCGCAACCGCAGGGAGATCGGAGCAGTACTTC
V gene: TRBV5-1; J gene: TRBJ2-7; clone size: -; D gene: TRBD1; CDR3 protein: CASSSSGTGGYEQYF; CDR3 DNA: TGCGCCAGCAGCTCCTCCGGGACAGGGGGCTACGAGCAGTACTTC
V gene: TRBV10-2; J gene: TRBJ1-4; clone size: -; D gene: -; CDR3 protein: CASSNPTGTSDEKLFF; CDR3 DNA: TGCGCCAGCAGTAACCCTACAGGGACGAGCGATGAAAAACTGTTTTTT
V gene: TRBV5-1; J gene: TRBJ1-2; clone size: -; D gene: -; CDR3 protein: CASSGGQNYGYTF; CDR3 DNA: TGCGCCAGCTCCGGGGGGCAAAACTATGGCTACACCTTC
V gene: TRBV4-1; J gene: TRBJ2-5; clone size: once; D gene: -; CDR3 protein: CASSRPDQETQYF; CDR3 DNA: TGCGCCAGCAGCCGTCCGGACCAAGAGACCCAGTACTTC
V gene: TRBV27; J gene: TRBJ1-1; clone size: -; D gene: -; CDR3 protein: CASRFFMNTEAFF; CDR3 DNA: TGTGCCAGCAGATTTTTCATGAACACTGAAGCTTTCTTT
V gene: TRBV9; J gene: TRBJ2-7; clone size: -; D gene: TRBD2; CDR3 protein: CASSSGAGGRFEQYF; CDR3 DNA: TGTGCCAGCAGCTCAGGAGCGGGGGGAAGGTTCGAGCAGTACTTC
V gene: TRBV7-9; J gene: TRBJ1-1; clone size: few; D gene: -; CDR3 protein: CASTQAGDSEAFF; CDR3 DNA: TGTGCCAGCACCCAAGCAGGGGATTCTGAAGCTTTCTTT
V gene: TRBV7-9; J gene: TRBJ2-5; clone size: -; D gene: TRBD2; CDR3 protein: CASSFSGLALQETQYF; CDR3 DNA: TGTGCCAGCAGCTTTTCGGGACTAGCCCTCCAAGAGACCCAGTACTTC
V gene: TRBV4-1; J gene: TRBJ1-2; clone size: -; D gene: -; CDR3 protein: CASSQVDRAAEGYTF; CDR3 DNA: TGCGCCAGCAGCCAAGTGGACCGGGCAGCAGAGGGCTACACCTTC
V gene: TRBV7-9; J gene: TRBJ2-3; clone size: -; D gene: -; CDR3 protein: CASSLQDTQYF; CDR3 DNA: TGTGCCAGCAGCTTACAAGATACGCAGTATTTT
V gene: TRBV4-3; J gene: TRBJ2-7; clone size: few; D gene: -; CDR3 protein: CASSPATSVYEQYF; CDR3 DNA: TGCGCCAGCAGCCCAGCGACTTCGGTTTACGAGCAGTACTTC
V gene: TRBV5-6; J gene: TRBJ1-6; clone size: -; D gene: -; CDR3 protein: CASSLAGGTPLHF; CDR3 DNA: TGTGCCAGCAGCTTGGCCGGGGGGACACCCCTCCACTTT
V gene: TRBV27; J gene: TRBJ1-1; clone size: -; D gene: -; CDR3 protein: CASSLSTVLGAEAFF; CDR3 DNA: TGTGCCAGCAGTTTATCCACAGTTTTGGGGGCCGAAGCTTTCTTT
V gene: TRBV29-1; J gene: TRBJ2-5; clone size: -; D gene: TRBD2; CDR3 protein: CSVAGGGGETQYF; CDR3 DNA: TGCAGCGTTGCGGGCGGGGGGGGAGAGACCCAGTACTTC
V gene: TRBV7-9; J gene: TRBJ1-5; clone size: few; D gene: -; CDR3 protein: CASSPRDSNQPQHF; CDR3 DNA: TGTGCCAGCAGCCCCCGGGACAGCAATCAGCCCCAGCATTTT
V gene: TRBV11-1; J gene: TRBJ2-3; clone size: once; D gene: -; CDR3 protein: CASSLAGTRSDTQYF; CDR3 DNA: TGTGCCAGCAGCTTAGCGGGGACCAGATCAGATACGCAGTATTTT
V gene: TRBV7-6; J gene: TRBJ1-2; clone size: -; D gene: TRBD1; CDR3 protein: CASSPDRVGYGYTF; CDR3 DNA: TGTGCCAGCAGCCCCGACAGGGTTGGGTATGGCTACACCTTC
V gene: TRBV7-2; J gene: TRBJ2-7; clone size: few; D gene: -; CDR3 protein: CASSLDPGDYEQYF; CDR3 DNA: TGTGCCAGCAGCTTAGACCCAGGGGACTACGAGCAGTACTTC
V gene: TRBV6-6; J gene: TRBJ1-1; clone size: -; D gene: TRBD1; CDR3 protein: CASSSQGWNTEAFF; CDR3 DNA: TGTGCCAGCAGTTCACAGGGGTGGAACACTGAAGCTTTCTTT
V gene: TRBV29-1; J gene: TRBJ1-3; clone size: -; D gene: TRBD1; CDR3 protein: CSVETGVGNTIYF; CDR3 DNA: TGCAGCGTAGAGACAGGGGTCGGAAACACCATATATTTT
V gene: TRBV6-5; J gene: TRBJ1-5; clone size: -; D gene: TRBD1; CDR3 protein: CASSYGTESNQPQHF; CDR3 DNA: TGTGCCAGCAGTTACGGGACAGAGAGTAATCAGCCCCAGCATTTT
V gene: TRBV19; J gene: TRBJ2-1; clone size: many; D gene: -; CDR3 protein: CASSSKKGLGEQFF; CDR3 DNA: TGTGCCAGTAGTTCCAAGAAGGGTTTGGGTGAGCAGTTCTTC